This is a list of T cell receptor beta chains from one sample in a study of OX40 agonist ivuxolimab in advanced cancers. Clones were read by immunoSEQ multiplex PCR, and TCRdb kept only the in-frame ones, dropping some. The top ten hold more than 8.5% of the sample, which has about 86,000 clones, roughly nine tenths seen once. The sequenced sample was CD4+ or CD8+ T cells sorted from blood, obtained in a trial of the OX40 agonist ivuxolimab. Source of these receptors: an adult with an advanced solid tumor such as melanoma, head and neck, liver or kidney cancer. The CDR3 runs from the conserved cysteine through the conserved F or W. A D gene is named only where the DNA matches it firmly. Only some rows state a clone size, as once, few, many or a class for expanded clones.

TRBV7-9	.	TRBJ2-1	.	TGTGCCAGCAGCACACCGGGCAATGAGCAGTTCTTC	CASSTPGNEQFF
TRBV9	TRBD1	TRBJ1-2	.	TGTGCCAGCAGCGCGACAGGGGGCTACTATGGCTACACCTTC	CASSATGGYYGYTF
TRBV11-3	TRBD1	TRBJ2-7	.	TGTGCCAGCAGACAGGGGAACGAGCAGTACTTC	CASRQGNEQYF
TRBV10-3	.	TRBJ2-7	.	TGTGCCGCCTTGAGGGACACAGCCTACGAGCAGTACTTC	CAALRDTAYEQYF
TRBV10-3	.	TRBJ2-7	.	TGTGCCATCACCGGCGGGGCCGGCTACGAGCAGTACTTC	CAITGGAGYEQYF
TRBV6-1	.	TRBJ2-1	once	TGTGCCAGCAGCCGGGGGTACAATGAGCAGTTCTTC	CASSRGYNEQFF
TRBV27	TRBD1	TRBJ2-6	few	TGTGCCAGCAGCAAGATACAGGGGGCCATCCTCTCTGGGGCCAACGTCCTGACTTTC	CASSKIQGAILSGANVLTF
TRBV6-1	.	TRBJ2-1	.	TGTGCCAGCAGCTTGCTGGCGGTGGGTTACAATGAGCAGTTCTTC	CASSLLAVGYNEQFF
TRBV10-3	.	TRBJ2-5	.	TGTGCCATCAGTGACCCGGACAGTCCTCAGAACGGACAAGAGACCCAGTACTTC	CAISDPDSPQNGQETQYF
TRBV7-9	.	TRBJ2-6	.	TGTGCCAGCAGCTTATGGAGGAGGGGGCTAGGGGCCAACGTCCTGACTTTC	CASSLWRRGLGANVLTF
TRBV11-3	.	TRBJ2-7	.	TGTGCCAGCAGCTTAGATCTGGGCGAGCAGTACTTC	CASSLDLGEQYF
TRBV6-5	TRBD1	TRBJ1-2	.	TGTGCCAGCAGTCGGGACAGATGGAACTATGGCTACACCTTC	CASSRDRWNYGYTF
TRBV5-1	.	TRBJ2-3	.	TGCGCCAGCAGCTTGGAGGTCCCTAGGGGAGATACGCAGTATTTT	CASSLEVPRGDTQYF
TRBV7-8	TRBD2	TRBJ2-5	.	TGTGCCAGCAGCACGCAAGGACTAGCGGGAAGGGAGACCCAGTACTTC	CASSTQGLAGRETQYF
TRBV13	TRBD2	TRBJ2-1	.	TGTGCCAGCAACAAAGCGACAGCGGGGATAAATGAGCAGTTCTTC	CASNKATAGINEQFF
TRBV2	TRBD1	TRBJ1-4	.	TGTGCCAGCAGCAACAGGGGGCTGGGGGAAAAACTGTTTTTT	CASSNRGLGEKLFF
TRBV9	TRBD1	TRBJ1-2	.	TGTGCCAGCAGCGGAGGGACAGTTCTCTTC	CASSGGTVLF
TRBV28	.	TRBJ2-2	.	TGTGCCAGCAGTTTAGACACCGGGGAGCTGTTTTTT	CASSLDTGELFF
TRBV11-2	.	TRBJ1-1	medium-sized	TGTGCCAGCAGCTTAGGGGGCTCATTCATGAACACTGAAGCTTTCTTT	CASSLGGSFMNTEAFF
TRBV16	.	TRBJ2-7	.	TGTGCCAGCAGCCCGGGACTGTCCTACGAGCAGTACTTC	CASSPGLSYEQYF
TRBV5-1	TRBD1	TRBJ1-2	.	TGCGCCAGCAGCTCCAATCAGGGGGTGGTTGGCTACACCTTC	CASSSNQGVVGYTF
TRBV9	.	TRBJ1-1	.	TGTGCCAGCAGCGCGGGGGGTTTAGAGAACACTGAAGCTTTCTTT	CASSAGGLENTEAFF
TRBV28	TRBD1	TRBJ1-2	.	TGTGCCAGCAGGCTAGGACAGGGCTATGGCTACACCTTC	CASRLGQGYGYTF
TRBV9	.	TRBJ2-2	.	TGTGCCAGCAATTCTCCTCCCGGGGAGCTGTTTTTT	CASNSPPGELFF
TRBV27	.	TRBJ2-7	.	TGTGCCAGCAGTCGGCAAGCGGGTCGCGAGCAGTACTTC	CASSRQAGREQYF
TRBV19	TRBD2	TRBJ2-2	.	TGTGCCAGTAGTATCGGAAGCGGGAGCAACACCGGGGAGCTGTTTTTT	CASSIGSGSNTGELFF
TRBV10-1	TRBD2	TRBJ2-3	.	TGCGCCAGCCAGCGGGAGCTCACAGATACGCAGTATTTT	CASQRELTDTQYF
TRBV11-2	TRBD1	TRBJ2-7	few	TGTGCCAGCAGCCTCGGACAGGGGATGTACGAGCAGTACTTC	CASSLGQGMYEQYF
TRBV6-6	.	TRBJ1-1	.	TGTGCCAGTATGATACGCCCCTACACTGAAGCTTTCTTT	CASMIRPYTEAFF
TRBV19	TRBD2	TRBJ2-1	.	TGTGCCAGTAGTTCAAGCGGGACCTCCTACAATGAGCAGTTCTTC	CASSSSGTSYNEQFF
TRBV4-2	TRBD2	TRBJ2-5	.	TGTGCCAGCAGCCAAACTAGCGGGAGATCAGAGACCCAGTACTTC	CASSQTSGRSETQYF
TRBV5-6	.	TRBJ1-4	.	TGTGCCAGCAGCTTGGGGGTCATTGAAAAACTGTTTTTT	CASSLGVIEKLFF
TRBV5-4	.	TRBJ2-7	.	TGTGCCAGCAGCTTCACTAGACAGCGCTCGACGAACGAGCAGTACTTC	CASSFTRQRSTNEQYF
TRBV18	.	TRBJ1-4	.	TGTGCCAGCTCACCACGGGACACCGCAACTAATGAAAAACTGTTTTTT	CASSPRDTATNEKLFF
TRBV15	.	TRBJ2-3	.	TGTGCCACCAGCGGGCAAGAGTACAGGAGAACTAGCACAGATACGCAGTATTTT	CATSGQEYRRTSTDTQYF
TRBV19	.	TRBJ2-7	.	TGTGCCAGTAGTATCGGGGGCACCTACGAGCAGTACTTC	CASSIGGTYEQYF
TRBV11-3	.	TRBJ2-7	once	TGTGCCAGCGGCTACAGGGACTCCTACGAGCAGTACTTC	CASGYRDSYEQYF
TRBV27	.	TRBJ1-1	.	TGTGCCAGCAGTTTATGGGCGGGCGGAAACACTGAAGCTTTCTTT	CASSLWAGGNTEAFF
TRBV28	.	TRBJ2-5	.	TGTGCCAGCAGCACCTATTCAAAGGGGGCGGGGGAGACCCAGTACTTC	CASSTYSKGAGETQYF
TRBV11-3	TRBD2	TRBJ2-7	.	TGTGCCAGCAGCTCGGGACTAGCGGTTTCCTACGAGCAGTACTTC	CASSSGLAVSYEQYF
TRBV30	.	TRBJ1-1	.	TGTGCCTCGGGACTTATGAACACTGAAGCTTTCTTT	CASGLMNTEAFF
TRBV28	TRBD1	TRBJ2-7	.	TGTGCCAGCAGATCAGGGACAGGGCCTTACGAGCAGTACTTC	CASRSGTGPYEQYF
TRBV27	TRBD1	TRBJ2-2	.	TGTGCCAGCGCAGGGGGCGCGAACACCGGGGAGCTGTTTTTT	CASAGGANTGELFF
TRBV4-1	.	TRBJ2-7	once	TGCGCCAGCAGCCAAGTTGTGCGGGGATACGAGCAGTACTTC	CASSQVVRGYEQYF
TRBV7-8	.	TRBJ2-3	.	TGTGCCAGCAGCTTAATGAGGGCAGATACGCAGTATTTT	CASSLMRADTQYF
TRBV4-1	TRBD1	TRBJ2-3	.	TGCGCCAGCAGCATACGAATGGGACAGTGGTCGGATACGCAGTATTTT	CASSIRMGQWSDTQYF
TRBV10-3	.	TRBJ2-7	.	TGTGCCATCAACTCGGACCGCTGGAACGAGCAGTACTTC	CAINSDRWNEQYF
TRBV5-1	TRBD2	TRBJ2-7	once	TGCGCCAGCAGCTTGGCGCGGGAGCGTTACGAGCAGTACTTC	CASSLARERYEQYF
TRBV28	.	TRBJ1-2	.	TGCTCCACAGGGTTAGACTATGGCTACACCTTC	CSTGLDYGYTF
TRBV6-1	.	TRBJ2-1	.	TGTGCCAGCAGTGAACGGCAGTACTCCTACAATGAGCAGTTCTTC	CASSERQYSYNEQFF